This T cell receptor beta chain was sequenced during a study of T-cell reconstitution after alpha-beta-depleted transplantation in children. Trimming at V came to 5 bases and at J to 4 bases, leaving 7 bases not matched to a gene. Per the germline V gene, CDR1 is SGHTA and CDR2 is FQGTGA. The CDR3 is 15 residues long. This clonotype was detected ten times or more. Its target is not known. Study-wide results and limits: For some patients, TCRbeta diversity was high at day 60 because of recipient T cells and thymic progenitors that survived. A year post-transplant, T-cell counts and diversity derived mostly from newly produced T cells.

It was with unique molecular identifiers that the TCRbeta library was prepared. TCRdb passed the PCR reads through MiXCR, listing each CDR3 protein once. The sample carries approximately 18,000 distinct CDR3 sequences, 13% recorded once. J is TRBJ2-1 and V is TRBV7-3, with 8 bases lining up with TRBD2. Sequencing was performed on PBMCs, mostly from graft donor cells, taken 60 days after TCRalphabeta/CD19-depleted stem cell transplant. This TCR was recovered from a female patient aged 2 to 10 who had a stem cell transplant for congenital amegakaryocytic thrombocytopenia, so the T cells may come from the graft donor. CDR3 nucleotide sequence: TGTGCCAGCAGCCGAATAGCGGGGTCTTACAATGAGCAGTTCTTC. Its translation: CASSRIAGSYNEQFF.